This T cell receptor (beta chain) derives from a study of monozygotic twins with inflammatory bowel disease. Study findings and constraints: Background noise in patient repertoires may stem from differing immunosuppressive treatments. The sharing of clonotypes with others was lower in IBD patients than in healthy twins, especially with disease activity.

For this clonotype: The antigen is not known.

CDR1 and CDR2 from the germline V gene are SGHRS and YFSETQ. This CDR3 spans 14 amino acids. Reanalyzing the 5' RACE reads, TCRdb keeps one entry per CDR3 protein, without DNA. The repertoire table contains 300,000 to 400,000 distinct CDR3 sequences. Blood, 2.5 to 3 ml, was drawn per donor. Whole-blood total RNA was extracted without T cell sorting. Sequences were obtained from blood. The chain carries TRBV5-1 and TRBJ1-5. The origin of this receptor is a human donor with ulcerative colitis or Crohn's disease, or a healthy co-twin of an affected twin (not recorded which). The CDR3 loop reads CASSLVGGGQPQHF.